The 30 T cell receptor beta chains presented below share a single source sample, sequenced in a study of T cells expressing NK-cell markers. TCRdb processed the 5' RACE reads again and assigns one entry to each CDR3 protein, with no DNA. Its table lists some 140,000 distinct CDR3 sequences. Sequencing input: blood T cells: a sorted CD56 or NKG2C T cell subset, CD4+ or CD8+ T cells, or bulk PBMC T cells (not recorded which). These receptors all stem from a woman aged 45-65 years in good health.

The V and J genes are TRBV2 and TRBJ2-6. CDR3 size: 15 residues. The germline V gene has CDR1 SNHLY and CDR2 FYNNEI. CDR3 protein: CASSAARSGANVLTF.

The V call is TRBV20-1, the J call TRBJ2-1. The CDR3 is 14 amino acids. CDR1 is DFQATT and CDR2 is SNEGSKA in the germline V gene (reference sequence). The CDR3 here is CSARSSHAYNEQFF.

The chain carries TRBV7-9 and TRBJ2-7; no DNA is available, so the TRBD1 call from TCRdb remains unchecked. CDR3 length: 16 residues. Per germline, CDR1 SEHNR and CDR2 FQNEAQ (reference sequence). The chain's CDR3 is CASSLSPGQGHYEQYF.

CDR3 sequence: CATSDRTGGSYNEQFF. The chain is built from TRBV24-1 and TRBJ2-1; TCRdb's D gene call, TRBD1, goes unchecked for lack of DNA. The CDR3 length is 16 residues. Germline-derived CDR1 and CDR2 are KGHDR and SFDVKD.

The chain is built from TRBV7-9 and TRBJ2-1. The CDR3 is made up of 13 amino acids. Germline CDR1 reads SEHNR; CDR2 reads FQNEAQ (reference sequence). The CDR3 region is CATRASQYNEQFF.

This clonotype ranks as medium-sized in terms of frequency. This rearrangement joins TRBV4-2 to TRBJ2-2; the D gene TCRdb calls, TRBD2, cannot be checked with no DNA. This CDR3 spans 16 amino acids. The germline V gene has CDR1 LGHNA and CDR2 YNFKEQ. The chain's CDR3 is CASSQDLAGESGELFF.

This rearrangement joins TRBV5-1 to TRBJ1-4; without DNA, the TCRdb call of TRBD1 cannot be checked. Per germline, CDR1 SGHRS and CDR2 YFSETQ. The CDR3 contains 15 residues. CDR3 in amino acids: CASSLDGQLYEKLFF.

The V and J genes are TRBV5-1 and TRBJ2-5. The CDR3 has 14 amino acids. Germline V CDR1 and CDR2: SGHRS, YFSETQ. This CDR3 reads CASSFSGWQETQYF.

V is TRBV6-6 and J is TRBJ2-1; TCRdb's D call of TRBD2 is untestable without DNA. The CDR3 is 16 residues long. Germline lookup yields CDR1 MNHNY and CDR2 SVGAGI (reference sequence). The CDR3 loop is CASSLGTSGREVEQFF.

The chain combines TRBV4-1 with TRBJ2-5; as DNA is missing, the TRBD1 call by TCRdb cannot be tested. This CDR3 is 16 amino acids long. Germline V gene data show CDR1 as MGHRA and CDR2 as YSYEKL. The chain's CDR3 is CASSQPGTGGRETQYF.

This sequence joins TRBV20-1 and TRBJ2-2. The CDR3 sequence is 11 residues long. Germline lookup yields CDR1 DFQATT and CDR2 SNEGSKA (reference sequence). This CDR3 reads CSAPEAGELFF.

This sequence joins TRBV27 and TRBJ2-7; TCRdb gives TRBD2 as the D gene, but with no DNA this cannot be confirmed. This CDR3 contains 14 residues. The germline CDR1 and CDR2 sequences are MNHEY and SMNVEV (reference sequence). The CDR3 here is CASQEGTAAREQYF.

The V gene is TRBV7-8, the J gene TRBJ2-5; TCRdb names TRBD1, which stays unverified in the absence of DNA. The CDR3 is 15 residues long. Germline-derived CDR1 and CDR2 are SGHVS and FQNEAQ. This CDR3 is CASSLETGVGETQYF.

The V and J genes are TRBV7-9 and TRBJ1-1. Germline V CDR1 and CDR2: SEHNR, FQNEAQ (reference sequence). The CDR3 length is 13 residues. CDR3 residues: CASSLLDAGEAFF.

V gene TRBV5-1 combines with J gene TRBJ2-7. CDR1 is SGHRS, CDR2 YFSETQ, per germline. The CDR3 has 14 residues. The CDR3 region is CASRVSQDLYEQYF.

This chain connects TRBV5-6 to TRBJ2-6; TCRdb lists TRBD2, though no DNA is available to test this call. The germline gives CDR1 SGHDT, CDR2 YYEEEE. This CDR3 region has 15 residues. The CDR3 sequence: CASVLGGAGANVLTF.

CDR3 sequence reads: CASSQDVMERVASTYEQYF. The chain couples TRBV3-1 to TRBJ2-7; TCRdb names TRBD2, which stays unverified in the absence of DNA. Germline CDR1 reads LGHDT; CDR2 reads YNNKEL (reference sequence). The CDR3 runs 19 residues.

J is TRBJ2-1 and V is TRBV6-5. The CDR3 is made up of 12 amino acids. Germline-derived CDR1 and CDR2 are MNHEY and SVGAGI. CDR3 in amino acids: CASGLTPNEQFF.

The gene calls are TRBV29-1 and TRBJ2-7; TCRdb gives TRBD1 as the D gene, but with no DNA this cannot be confirmed. Germline CDR1 reads SQVTM; CDR2 reads ANQGSEA. The CDR3 is 13 amino acids. The CDR3 protein is CSVDPQGSYEQYF.

The chain recombines TRBV3-1 with TRBJ2-3; TCRdb reports TRBD1, a call that lacks DNA to check it against. Germline CDR1 reads LGHDT; CDR2 reads YNNKEL (reference sequence). The length of the CDR3 is 15 residues. The chain's CDR3 is CASSRMGVPGDTQYF.

V gene TRBV29-1 combines with J gene TRBJ2-5; the D gene TCRdb calls, TRBD1, cannot be checked with no DNA. Germline-derived CDR1 and CDR2 are SQVTM and ANQGSEA. CDR3 length: 13 residues. This chain's CDR3 is CSVDRDDQETQYF.

The V call is TRBV30, the J call TRBJ2-5; checking the TCRdb D call of TRBD1 is not possible without DNA. This CDR3 is 13 amino acids long. Germline CDR1 and CDR2: GTSNPN and SVGIG (reference sequence). The CDR3 is CAWGSWTGETQYF. Using reference TRBV30 and TRBJ2-5 for the parts outside the CDR3, the full variable domain is SQTIHQWPATLVQPVGSPLSLECTVEGTSNPNLYWYRQAAGRGLQLLFYSVGIGQISSEVPQNLSASRPQDRQFILSSKKLLLSDSGFYLCAWGSWTGETQYFGPGTRLLVL.

The chain carries TRBV6-1 and TRBJ1-2; TCRdb returns TRBD1, unconfirmable since there is no DNA. The CDR3 has 18 residues. In germline, CDR1 is MNHNS, CDR2 SASEGT. CDR3 amino acids: CASTEFLPWQRSNYGYTF.

The rearrangement joins TRBV7-9 to TRBJ1-3; TCRdb designates TRBD1, a call that cannot be tested without DNA. The germline V gene encodes CDR1 SEHNR and CDR2 FQNEAQ (reference sequence). The CDR3 is 15 residues long. Here the CDR3 reads CASSLVSGAADTIYF.

The chain links TRBV3-1 to TRBJ1-1. CDR3 length: 15 amino acids. Looked up from germline, CDR1 is LGHDT and CDR2 is YNNKEL (reference sequence). The CDR3 protein is CASSQGTGRAPEAFF.

The chain carries TRBV30 and TRBJ1-5. The CDR3 extends over 13 amino acids. In germline, CDR1 is GTSNPN, CDR2 SVGIG (reference sequence). The CDR3 spells CAWTSSSNQPQHF.

The chain couples TRBV6-6 to TRBJ2-1. This CDR3 is 15 amino acids long. Germline assignment: CDR1 MNHNY and CDR2 SVGAGI (reference sequence). This CDR3 is CASSYGRNLDNEQFF.

The chain couples TRBV29-1 to TRBJ2-5; the TCRdb call, TRBD2, lacks DNA for checking. The CDR3 consists of 14 residues. Germline-derived CDR1 and CDR2 are SQVTM and ANQGSEA. This chain's CDR3 is CSVGSGPGGETQYF.

The J gene is TRBJ2-1, the V gene TRBV11-3; TCRdb gives TRBD2 as the D gene, but with no DNA this cannot be confirmed. The CDR3 loop spans 21 amino acids. Germline assignment: CDR1 SGHNT and CDR2 YENEEA. The CDR3 protein is CASSLETGTSGSRGAYNEQFF.

This chain joins TRBV28 and TRBJ2-1; TCRdb selects TRBD1, and the lack of DNA leaves this call unchecked. The CDR3 length is 13 residues. The germline V gene encodes CDR1 MDHEN and CDR2 SYDVKM. CDR3: CASGTRTGMKQFF.